The text below deals with one TCR beta chain. The antigen is unknown. This CDR3 comprises 15 residues. CDR1 SEHNR and CDR2 FQNEAQ come from the germline V gene (reference sequence). Germline trimming cut 4 bases from V and 5 bases from J; bases unmatched to any gene: 9. TCRdb passed the RT-PCR reads through MiXCR, listing each CDR3 protein once. This table holds 800,000 or so distinct CDR3 sequences, approximately 21% found once. This specimen comes from a study of response to subunit inactivated influenza vaccine. Study-level points and caveats: New T cells are recruited in small numbers by each seasonal influenza vaccination, according to the authors' suggestion.

The sample in question was PBMCs from blood, obtained 5 days after vaccination. This clonotype was sampled from a man in his forties or fifties who received an inactivated influenza vaccine. The V and J genes are TRBV7-9 and TRBJ2-5; 8 bases align to TRBD1. The CDR3 reads CASSSLDRDMETQYF. For the CDR3, the DNA is TGTGCCAGCAGCTCGTTGGACAGGGATATGGAGACCCAGTACTTC. Supplemented by reference TRBV7-9 and TRBJ2-5, the full variable domain reads DTGVSQNPRHKITKRGQNVTFRCDPISEHNRLYWYRQTLGQGPEFLTYFQNEAQLEKSRLLSDRFSAERPKGSFSTLEIQRTEQGDSAMYLCASSSLDRDMETQYFGPGTRLLVL.